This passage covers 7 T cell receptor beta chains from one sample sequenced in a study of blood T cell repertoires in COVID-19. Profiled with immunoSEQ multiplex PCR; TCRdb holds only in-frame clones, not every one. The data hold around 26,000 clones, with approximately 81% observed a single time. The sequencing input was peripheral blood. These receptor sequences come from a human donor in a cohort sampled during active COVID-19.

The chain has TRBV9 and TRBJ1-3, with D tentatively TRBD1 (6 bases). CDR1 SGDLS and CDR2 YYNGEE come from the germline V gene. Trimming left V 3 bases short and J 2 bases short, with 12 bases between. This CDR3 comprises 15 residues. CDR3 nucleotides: TGTGCCAGCAGCGCTCGGGGACAAACTGGAAACACCATATATTTT. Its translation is CASSARGQTGNTIYF.

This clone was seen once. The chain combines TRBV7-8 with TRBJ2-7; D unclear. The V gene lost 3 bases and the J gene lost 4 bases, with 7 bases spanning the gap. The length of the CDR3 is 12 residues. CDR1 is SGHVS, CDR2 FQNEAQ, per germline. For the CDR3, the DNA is TGTGCCAGCAGCTTCCCCAATTACGAGCAGTACTTC. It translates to CASSFPNYEQYF.

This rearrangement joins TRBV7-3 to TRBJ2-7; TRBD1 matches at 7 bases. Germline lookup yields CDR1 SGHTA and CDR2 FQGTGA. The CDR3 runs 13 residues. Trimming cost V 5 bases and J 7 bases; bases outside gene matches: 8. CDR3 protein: CASSLDRAGEQYF. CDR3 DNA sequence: TGTGCCAGCAGCCTTGACAGGGCTGGGGAGCAGTACTTC.

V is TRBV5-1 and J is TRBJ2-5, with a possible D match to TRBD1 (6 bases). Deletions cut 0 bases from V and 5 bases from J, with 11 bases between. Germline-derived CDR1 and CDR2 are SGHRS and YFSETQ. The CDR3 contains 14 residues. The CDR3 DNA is TGCGCCAGCAGCTTGGGGACAGACGAGGAGACCCAGTACTTC. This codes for CASSLGTDEETQYF.

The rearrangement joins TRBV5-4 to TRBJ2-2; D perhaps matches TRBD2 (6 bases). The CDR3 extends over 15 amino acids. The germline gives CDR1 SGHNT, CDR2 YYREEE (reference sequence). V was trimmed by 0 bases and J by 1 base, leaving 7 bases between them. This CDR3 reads CASSLVSGNTGELFF. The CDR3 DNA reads TGTGCCAGCAGCTTGGTTAGCGGGAACACCGGGGAGCTGTTTTTT.

The CDR3: CASSLMAQGGGQPQHF. CDR3 DNA sequence: TGTGCCAGCAGCTTAATGGCCCAAGGGGGGGGTCAGCCCCAGCATTTT. This chain joins TRBV7-8 and TRBJ1-5; a possible D gene is TRBD1 (6 bases). There are 16 residues in the CDR3. V dropped 2 bases and J dropped 6 bases, with 17 bases sitting between them. Germline V CDR1 and CDR2: SGHVS, FQNEAQ.

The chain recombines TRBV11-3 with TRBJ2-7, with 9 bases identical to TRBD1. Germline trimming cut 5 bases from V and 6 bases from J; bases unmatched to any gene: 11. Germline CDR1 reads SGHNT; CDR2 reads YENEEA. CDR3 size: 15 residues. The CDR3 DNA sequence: TGTGCCAGCAGCCCACGGAGGGGACAGGGCGGCGAGCAGTACTTC. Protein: CASSPRRGQGGEQYF.